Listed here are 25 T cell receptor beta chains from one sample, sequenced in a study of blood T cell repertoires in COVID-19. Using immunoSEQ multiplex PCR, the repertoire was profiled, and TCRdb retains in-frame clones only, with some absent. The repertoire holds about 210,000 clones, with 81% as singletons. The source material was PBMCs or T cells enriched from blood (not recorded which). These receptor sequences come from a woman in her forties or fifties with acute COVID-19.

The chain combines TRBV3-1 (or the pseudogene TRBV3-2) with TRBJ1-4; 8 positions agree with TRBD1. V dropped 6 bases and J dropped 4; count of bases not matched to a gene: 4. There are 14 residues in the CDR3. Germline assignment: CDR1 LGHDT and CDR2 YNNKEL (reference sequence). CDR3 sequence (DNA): TGTGCCAGCAGACAGGGGGGCAGTAATGAAAAACTGTTTTTT. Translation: CASRQGGSNEKLFF.

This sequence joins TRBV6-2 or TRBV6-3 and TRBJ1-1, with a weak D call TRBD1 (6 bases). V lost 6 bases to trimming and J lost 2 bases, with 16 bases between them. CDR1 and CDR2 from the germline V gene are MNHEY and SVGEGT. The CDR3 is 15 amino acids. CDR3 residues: CASRPLGQTNTEAFF. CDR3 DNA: TGTGCCAGCAGACCTCTTGGACAGACCAACACTGAAGCTTTCTTT.

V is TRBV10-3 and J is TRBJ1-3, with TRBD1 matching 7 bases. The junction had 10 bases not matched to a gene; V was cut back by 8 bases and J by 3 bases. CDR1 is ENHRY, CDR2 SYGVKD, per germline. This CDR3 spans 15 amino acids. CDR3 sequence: CAIADRPEYGNTIYF. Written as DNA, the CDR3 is TGTGCCATCGCGGACAGGCCGGAATATGGAAACACCATATATTTT.

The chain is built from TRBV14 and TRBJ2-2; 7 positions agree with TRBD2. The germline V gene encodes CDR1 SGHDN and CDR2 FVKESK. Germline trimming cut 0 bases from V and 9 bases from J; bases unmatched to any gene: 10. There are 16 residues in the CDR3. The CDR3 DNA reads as TGTGCCAGCAGCCAAGAAACCGGGACTATGAACCGGGAGCTGTTTTTT. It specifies CASSQETGTMNRELFF.

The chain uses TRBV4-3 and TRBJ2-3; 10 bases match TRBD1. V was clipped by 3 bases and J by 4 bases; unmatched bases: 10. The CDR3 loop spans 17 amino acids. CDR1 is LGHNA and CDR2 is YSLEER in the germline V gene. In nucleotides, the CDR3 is TGCGCCAGCAGCCACCATGCCGGGACAGGGGTGCCAGATACGCAGTATTTT. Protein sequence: CASSHHAGTGVPDTQYF.

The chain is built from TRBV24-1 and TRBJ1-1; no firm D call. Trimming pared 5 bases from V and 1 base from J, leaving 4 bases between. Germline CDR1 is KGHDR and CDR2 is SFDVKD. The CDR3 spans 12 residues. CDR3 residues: CATSGQNTEAFF. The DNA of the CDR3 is TGTGCCACCAGTGGTCAGAACACTGAAGCTTTCTTT.

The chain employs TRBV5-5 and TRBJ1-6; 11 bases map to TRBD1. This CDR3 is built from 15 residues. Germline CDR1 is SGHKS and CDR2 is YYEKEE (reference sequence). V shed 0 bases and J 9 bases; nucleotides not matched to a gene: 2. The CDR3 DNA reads TGTGCCAGCAGCTTGGGGACAGGGGGCTCTTCACCCCTCCACTTT. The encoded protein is CASSLGTGGSSPLHF. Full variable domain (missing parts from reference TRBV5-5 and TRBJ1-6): DAGVTQSPTHLIKTRGQQVTLRCSPISGHKSVSWYQQVLGQGPQFIFQYYEKEERGRGNFPDRFSARQFPNYSSELNVNALLLGDSALYLCASSLGTGGSSPLHFGNGTRLTVT.

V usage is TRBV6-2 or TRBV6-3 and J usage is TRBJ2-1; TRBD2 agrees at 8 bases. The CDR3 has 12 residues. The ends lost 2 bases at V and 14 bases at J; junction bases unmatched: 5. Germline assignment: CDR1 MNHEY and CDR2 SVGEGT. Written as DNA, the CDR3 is TGTGCCAGCAGTTACGGACTAGCCTCCGAGTTCTTC. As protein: CASSYGLASEFF.

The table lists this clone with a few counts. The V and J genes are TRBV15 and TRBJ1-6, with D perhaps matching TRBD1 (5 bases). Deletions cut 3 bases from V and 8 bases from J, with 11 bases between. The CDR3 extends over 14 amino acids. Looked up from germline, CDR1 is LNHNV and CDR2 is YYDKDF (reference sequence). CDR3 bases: TGTGCCACCAGCAGTCGGGGGGTGGATTCACCCCTCCACTTT. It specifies CATSSRGVDSPLHF.

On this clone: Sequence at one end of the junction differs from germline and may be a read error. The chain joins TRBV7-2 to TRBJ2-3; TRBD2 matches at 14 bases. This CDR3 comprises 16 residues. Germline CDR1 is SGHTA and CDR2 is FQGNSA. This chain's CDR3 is CASSPTSGGATYTQYF. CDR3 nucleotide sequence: TGTGCCAGCAGCCCGACTAGCGGGGGGGCCACATATACGCAGTATTTT.

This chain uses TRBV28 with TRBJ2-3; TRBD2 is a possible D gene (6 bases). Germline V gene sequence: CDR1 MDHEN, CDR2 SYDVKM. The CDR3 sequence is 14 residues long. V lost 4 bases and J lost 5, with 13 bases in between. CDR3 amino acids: CASSSGGEVDTQYF. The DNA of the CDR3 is TGTGCCAGCAGTTCCGGGGGAGAGGTAGATACGCAGTATTTT.

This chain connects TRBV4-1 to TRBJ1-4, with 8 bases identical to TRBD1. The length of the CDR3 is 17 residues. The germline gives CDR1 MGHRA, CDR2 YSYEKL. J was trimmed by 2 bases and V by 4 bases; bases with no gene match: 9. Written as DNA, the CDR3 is TGCGCCAGCAGCCCCCGGGACAGGCTTAAGACTAATGAAAAACTGTTTTTT. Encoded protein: CASSPRDRLKTNEKLFF.

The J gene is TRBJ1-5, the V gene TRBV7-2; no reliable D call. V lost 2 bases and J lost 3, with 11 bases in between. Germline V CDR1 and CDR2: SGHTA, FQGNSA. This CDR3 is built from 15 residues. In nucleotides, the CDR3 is TGTGCCAGCAGCTTACATGGGCAGATCAATCAGCCCCAGCATTTT. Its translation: CASSLHGQINQPQHF.

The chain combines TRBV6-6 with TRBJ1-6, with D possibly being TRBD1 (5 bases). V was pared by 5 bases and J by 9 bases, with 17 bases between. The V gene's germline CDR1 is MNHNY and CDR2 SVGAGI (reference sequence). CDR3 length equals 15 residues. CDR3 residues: CASSLDHTGSSPLHF. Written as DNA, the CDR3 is TGTGCCAGCAGTCTCGACCATACAGGAAGTTCACCCCTCCACTTT.

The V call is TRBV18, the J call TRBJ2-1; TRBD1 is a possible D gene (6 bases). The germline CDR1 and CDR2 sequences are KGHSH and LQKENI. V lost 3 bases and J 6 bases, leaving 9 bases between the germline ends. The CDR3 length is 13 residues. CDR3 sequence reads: CASSPLQGNEQFF. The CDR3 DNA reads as TGTGCCAGCTCACCGTTACAGGGCAATGAGCAGTTCTTC.

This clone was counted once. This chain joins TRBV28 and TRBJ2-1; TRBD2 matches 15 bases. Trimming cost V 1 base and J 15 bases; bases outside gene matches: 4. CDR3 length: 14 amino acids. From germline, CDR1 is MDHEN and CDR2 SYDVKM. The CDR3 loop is CASSLLGLAGGLFF. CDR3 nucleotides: TGTGCCAGCAGTTTATTGGGACTAGCGGGGGGTCTGTTCTTC.

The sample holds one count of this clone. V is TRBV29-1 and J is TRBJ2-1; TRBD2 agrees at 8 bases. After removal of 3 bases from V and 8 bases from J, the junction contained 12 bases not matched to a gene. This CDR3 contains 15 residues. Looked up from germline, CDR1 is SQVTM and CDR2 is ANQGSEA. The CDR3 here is CSVEKGAGVGDEQFF. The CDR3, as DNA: TGCAGCGTTGAGAAGGGAGCGGGAGTCGGGGATGAGCAGTTCTTC.

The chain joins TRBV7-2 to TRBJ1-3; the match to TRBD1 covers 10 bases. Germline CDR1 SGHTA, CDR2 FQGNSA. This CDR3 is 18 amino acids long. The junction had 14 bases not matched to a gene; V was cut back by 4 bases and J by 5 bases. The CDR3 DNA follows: TGTGCCAGCAGCTCGGACAGGGGGGCAGGGGTTACCAGAAACACCATATATTTT. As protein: CASSSDRGAGVTRNTIYF. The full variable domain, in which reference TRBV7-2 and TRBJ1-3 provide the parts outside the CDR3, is GAGVSQSPSNKVTEKGKDVELRCDPISGHTALYWYRQSLGQGLEFLIYFQGNSAPDKSGLPSDRFSAERTGGSVSTLTIQRTQQEDSAVYLCASSSDRGAGVTRNTIYFGEGSWLTVV.

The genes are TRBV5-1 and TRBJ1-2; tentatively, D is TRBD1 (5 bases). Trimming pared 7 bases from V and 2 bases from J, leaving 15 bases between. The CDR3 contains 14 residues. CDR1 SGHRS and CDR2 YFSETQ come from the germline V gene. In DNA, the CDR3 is TGCGCCAGCCTCCCTTCGGCAGGGAACTATGGCTACACCTTC. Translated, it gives CASLPSAGNYGYTF. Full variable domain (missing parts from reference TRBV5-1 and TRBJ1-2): KAGVTQTPRYLIKTRGQQVTLSCSPISGHRSVSWYQQTPGQGLQFLFEYFSETQRNKGNFPGRFSGRQFSNSRSEMNVSTLELGDSALYLCASLPSAGNYGYTFGSGTRLTVV.

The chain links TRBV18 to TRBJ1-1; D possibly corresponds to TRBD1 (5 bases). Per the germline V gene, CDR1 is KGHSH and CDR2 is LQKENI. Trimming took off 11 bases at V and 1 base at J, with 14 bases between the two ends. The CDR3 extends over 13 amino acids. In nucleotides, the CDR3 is TGTGCCGGCGCAAACGGGGGGAACACTGAAGCTTTCTTT. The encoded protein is CAGANGGNTEAFF.

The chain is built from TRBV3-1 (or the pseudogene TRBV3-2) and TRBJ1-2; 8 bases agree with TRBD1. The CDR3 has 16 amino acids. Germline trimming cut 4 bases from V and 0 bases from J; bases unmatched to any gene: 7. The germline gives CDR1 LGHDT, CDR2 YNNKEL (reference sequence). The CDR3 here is CASSPTWTGTNYGYTF. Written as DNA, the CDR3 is TGTGCCAGCAGCCCTACCTGGACAGGGACTAACTATGGCTACACCTTC.

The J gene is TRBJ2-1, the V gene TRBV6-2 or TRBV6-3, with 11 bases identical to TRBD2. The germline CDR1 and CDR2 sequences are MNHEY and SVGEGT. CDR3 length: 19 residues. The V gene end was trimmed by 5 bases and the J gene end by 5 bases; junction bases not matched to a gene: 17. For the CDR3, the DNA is TGTGCCAGCAGTACGCCGTCGGGCCTAGCGGGGGGACGTAACAATGAGCAGTTCTTC. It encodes CASSTPSGLAGGRNNEQFF.

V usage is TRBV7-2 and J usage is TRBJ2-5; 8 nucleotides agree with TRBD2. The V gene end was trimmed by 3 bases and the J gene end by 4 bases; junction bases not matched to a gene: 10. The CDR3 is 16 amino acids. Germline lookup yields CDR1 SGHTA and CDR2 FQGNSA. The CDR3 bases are TGTGCCAGCAGCTTTTTGAGCGGGGGTGTTCGAGAGACCCAGTACTTC. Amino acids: CASSFLSGGVRETQYF.

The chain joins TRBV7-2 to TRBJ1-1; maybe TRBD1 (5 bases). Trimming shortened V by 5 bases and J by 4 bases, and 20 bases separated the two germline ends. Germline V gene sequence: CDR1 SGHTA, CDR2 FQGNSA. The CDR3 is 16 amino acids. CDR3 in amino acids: CASSLTDLGGGTEAFF. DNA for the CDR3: TGTGCCAGCAGCCTAACGGACCTCGGGGGGGGCACTGAAGCTTTCTTT.

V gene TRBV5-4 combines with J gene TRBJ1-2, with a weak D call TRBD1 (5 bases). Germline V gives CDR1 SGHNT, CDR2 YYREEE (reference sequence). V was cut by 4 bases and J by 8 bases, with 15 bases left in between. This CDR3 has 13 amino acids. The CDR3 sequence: CASSRNYGGGYTF. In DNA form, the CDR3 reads TGTGCCAGCAGCAGGAACTACGGGGGAGGCTACACCTTC.